The 32 T cell receptor beta chains listed next were all sequenced from one sample in a study of shared clonotypes between healthy human individuals. CD8 cells regarded as naive lacked CD45RO, were positively chosen for CCR7, and omitted terminally differentiated effector memory CD45RA+ cells. Produced via immunoSEQ multiplex PCR; TCRdb's table is partial and in-frame only. The profile covers roughly 810,000 clones, with about 96% appearing a single time and 0.2% to 0.25% taken by the ten largest. Sequencing was carried out using naive CD8+ T cells sorted from blood. The source is a man aged 25 to 40 in good health.

This clone was seen once. CDR3 loop: CASSSWGVREQFF. In nucleotides, the CDR3 is TGCGCCAGCAGCTCTTGGGGAGTTCGGGAGCAGTTCTTC. This rearrangement joins TRBV5-1 to TRBJ2-1, with a weak D call TRBD2 (5 bases). The V gene lost 3 bases and the J gene lost 10 bases, with 14 bases spanning the gap. The CDR3 is 13 amino acids. Germline values: CDR1 SGHRS, CDR2 YFSETQ.

The V gene is TRBV27, the J gene TRBJ1-1, with D perhaps TRBD1 (5 bases). The V gene lost 2 bases and the J gene lost 4 bases, with 17 bases spanning the gap. Germline V CDR1 and CDR2: MNHEY, SMNVEV (reference sequence). The CDR3 has 16 amino acids. For the CDR3, the DNA is TGTGCCAGCAGTTTAAGCACACAGCCTGGGGGCACTGAAGCTTTCTTT. It encodes CASSLSTQPGGTEAFF.

This clone has a single count. This chain links TRBV7-6 with TRBJ1-1, with no clear D. V lost 5 bases, J lost 0 bases, and 10 bases lay in between. Looked up from germline, CDR1 is SGHVS and CDR2 is FNYEAQ. The CDR3 extends over 14 amino acids. CDR3 amino acids: CASSPINLNTEAFF. CDR3 bases: TGTGCCAGCAGCCCAATAAATTTGAACACTGAAGCTTTCTTT.

The V call is TRBV28, the J call TRBJ2-7; D is possibly TRBD2 (6 bases). The V end lost 10 bases, the J end lost 2 bases, and 21 bases lay between the germline ends. Germline V CDR1 and CDR2: MDHEN, SYDVKM. The CDR3 totals 15 residues. The chain's CDR3 is CATCGTGEIPYEQYF. As DNA, the CDR3 is TGTGCCACCTGCGGGACCGGGGAGATCCCCTACGAGCAGTACTTC.

The chain carries TRBV15 and TRBJ2-5, with D possibly being TRBD2 (5 bases). CDR1 is LNHNV, CDR2 YYDKDF, per germline (reference sequence). The CDR3 covers 14 residues. The germline V and J ends were trimmed by 6 bases and 2 bases, with 13 bases remaining between them. The CDR3 sequence: CATSEEDGQETQYF. Here the CDR3 DNA reads TGTGCCACCAGTGAGGAGGACGGACAAGAGACCCAGTACTTC.

The rearrangement joins TRBV30 to TRBJ2-7, with 8 positions matching TRBD2. CDR1 is GTSNPN and CDR2 is SVGIG in the germline V gene (reference sequence). The CDR3 covers 13 residues. J was trimmed by 6 bases and V by 0 bases; bases with no gene match: 4. The CDR3 reads CAWSVSAGGEQYF. CDR3 bases: TGTGCCTGGAGTGTATCTGCGGGAGGCGAGCAGTACTTC.

The J gene is TRBJ2-7, the V gene TRBV5-5, with 7 bases aligning to TRBD2. Per germline, CDR1 SGHKS and CDR2 YYEKEE (reference sequence). V was pared by 1 base and J by 3 bases, with 1 base of the junction left unmatched. This CDR3 contains 13 residues. The CDR3 is CASSLTSDYEQYF. CDR3 in DNA: TGTGCCAGCAGCTTGACTAGCGACTACGAGCAGTACTTC.

CDR3 DNA: TGCAGCGTTGCGCGCCAGAACACCGGGGAGCTGTTTTTT. This sequence encodes CSVARQNTGELFF. The chain links TRBV29-1 to TRBJ2-2; D unclear. Germline CDR1 reads SQVTM; CDR2 reads ANQGSEA. V was cut by 4 bases and J by 1 base, with 7 bases left in between. The CDR3 is 13 residues long.

This chain links TRBV7-2 with TRBJ2-3; unclear D gene. Germline CDR1 and CDR2: SGHTA and FQGNSA. The V end was cut by 1 base, the J end by 4 bases, with 6 bases between. The CDR3 runs to 13 residues. As DNA, the CDR3 is TGTGCCAGCAGCTTAGTTGCCGCAGATACGCAGTATTTT. Protein product: CASSLVAADTQYF.

This clone was detected only once. The chain employs TRBV6-5 and TRBJ1-2; TRBD1 agrees at 7 bases. This CDR3 contains 13 residues. Germline V lookup: CDR1 MNHEY, CDR2 SVGAGI. The V and J ends lost 4 bases and 2 bases, in that order; junction bases with no gene match: 1. Written as DNA, the CDR3 is TGTGCCAGCAGTTTAGGGGGCAACTATGGCTACACCTTC. It yields the protein CASSLGGNYGYTF.

The rearrangement uses TRBV7-8 and TRBJ2-1, with TRBD2 matching over 7 bases. Germline CDR1 reads SGHVS; CDR2 reads FQNEAQ. This CDR3 comprises 15 residues. V lost 6 bases and J lost 7; bases outside the gene matches: 12. The CDR3 DNA follows: TGTGCCAGCAGTCTGTTGGCGGGGGTTGGGAATGAGCAGTTCTTC. Protein: CASSLLAGVGNEQFF.

The chain couples TRBV18 to TRBJ2-1; TRBD2 aligns across 7 bases. J gave up 8 bases and V 0 bases, and 7 bases lay outside the gene matches. Germline V gene data show CDR1 as KGHSH and CDR2 as LQKENI. The CDR3 length is 15 residues. The CDR3 is CASSPPTSRSDEQFF. CDR3 coding DNA: TGTGCCAGCTCACCACCGACTAGCAGGTCCGATGAGCAGTTCTTC.

This chain joins TRBV28 and TRBJ1-5; 7 nucleotides match TRBD1. CDR1 is MDHEN, CDR2 SYDVKM, per germline. CDR3 length: 15 residues. Unmatched junction bases numbered 5, after V lost 6 bases and J lost 0 bases. CDR3 nucleotide sequence: TGTGCCAGCAGCCCGGGACAGCATAGCAATCAGCCCCAGCATTTT. It is translated as CASSPGQHSNQPQHF.

The CDR3 DNA reads TGTGCCAGCAGTTACTCGTCACAGGGTCCCTACGAGCAGTACTTC. Its translation is CASSYSSQGPYEQYF. This rearrangement joins TRBV6-6 to TRBJ2-7; D possibly corresponds to TRBD1 (6 bases). The V end lost 0 bases, the J end lost 2 bases, and 11 bases lay between the germline ends. The CDR3 covers 15 residues. The germline V gene has CDR1 MNHNY and CDR2 SVGAGI (reference sequence).

V is TRBV15 and J is TRBJ2-1; 9 bases agree with TRBD2. CDR1 is LNHNV, CDR2 YYDKDF, per germline (reference sequence). The CDR3 is made up of 16 amino acids. V gave up 2 bases and J gave up 2 bases; unmatched junction bases: 4. The CDR3 protein is CATSRLAGSPYNEQFF. CDR3 nucleotide sequence: TGTGCCACCAGCAGACTAGCGGGATCCCCCTACAATGAGCAGTTCTTC.

J is TRBJ1-1 and V is TRBV6-5; D might be TRBD1 (6 bases). This CDR3 has 15 amino acids. From germline, CDR1 is MNHEY and CDR2 SVGAGI. The V end lost 5 bases, the J end lost 3 bases, and 16 bases lay between the germline ends. This chain's CDR3 is CASSPSGTRDTEAFF. The CDR3 DNA reads as TGTGCCAGCAGTCCTTCCGGGACACGGGACACTGAAGCTTTCTTT.

This chain links TRBV5-1 with TRBJ2-7; 12 bases align to TRBD2. The CDR3 runs 14 residues. Trimming took 5 bases from V and 4 from J; bases not matched to a gene: 4. CDR1 SGHRS and CDR2 YFSETQ come from the germline V gene. The CDR3, as DNA: TGCGCCAGCAGGCAGGGACTAGCGGGTTACGAGCAGTACTTC. Its protein is CASRQGLAGYEQYF.

For the CDR3, the DNA is TGTGCCAGCAGTTTAGCACGCACAGGGAGCCACGAGCAGTACTTC. Protein product: CASSLARTGSHEQYF. V gene TRBV27 combines with J gene TRBJ2-7; TRBD1 might be the D (6 bases). Between the trimmed V and J ends, which lost 2 bases and 5 bases, there was a span of 16 bases. The CDR3 covers 15 residues. In germline, CDR1 is MNHEY, CDR2 SMNVEV (reference sequence).

This clone came up once. The chain links TRBV2 to TRBJ2-7; 7 nucleotides agree with TRBD1. Germline V lookup: CDR1 SNHLY, CDR2 FYNNEI. CDR3 length: 16 residues. The ends lost 5 bases at V and 2 bases at J; junction bases unmatched: 12. CDR3 amino acids: CASSPTGVGGAYEQYF. As DNA, the CDR3 is TGTGCCAGCAGTCCCACAGGGGTAGGGGGAGCCTACGAGCAGTACTTC.

This clone was seen just once. The chain joins TRBV5-1 to TRBJ1-1, with a weak D call TRBD1 (5 bases). The CDR3 contains 17 residues. V lost 3 bases to trimming and J lost 0 bases, with 18 bases between them. Per germline, CDR1 SGHRS and CDR2 YFSETQ. DNA for the CDR3: TGCGCCAGCAGCTCCCTTTCTGCGACAGACATGAACACTGAAGCTTTCTTT. It is translated as CASSSLSATDMNTEAFF.

This clone was seen only once. The J gene is TRBJ1-2, the V gene TRBV4-3; D not resolved. The V gene lost 0 bases and the J gene lost 3 bases, with 14 bases spanning the gap. The germline gives CDR1 LGHNA, CDR2 YSLEER. The CDR3 is made up of 16 amino acids. This chain's CDR3 is CASSQDPQSTHYGYTF. DNA for the CDR3: TGCGCCAGCAGCCAAGATCCTCAGAGCACTCACTATGGCTACACCTTC.

This chain connects TRBV6-5 to TRBJ1-2; D is unresolved. V gave up 8 bases and J gave up 1 base, with 11 bases separating them. Germline CDR1 is MNHEY and CDR2 is SVGAGI. The CDR3 is 13 residues long. The DNA of the CDR3 is TGTGCCAGCGCTGGGTCTGGTAACTATGGCTACACCTTC. Its translation is CASAGSGNYGYTF.

The CDR3 protein is CASSQEVSGRYEQYF. The CDR3 DNA is TGTGCCAGCAGCCAAGAGGTAAGCGGGAGGTACGAGCAGTACTTC. This sequence joins TRBV4-2 and TRBJ2-7; 9 nucleotides match TRBD2. Germline V gives CDR1 LGHNA, CDR2 YNFKEQ. The V and J ends lost 0 bases and 4 bases, in that order; junction bases with no gene match: 4. The CDR3 loop spans 15 amino acids.

The chain couples TRBV6-5 to TRBJ1-1; TRBD1 matches at 9 bases. Germline-derived CDR1 and CDR2 are MNHEY and SVGAGI. This CDR3 is 16 amino acids long. V shed 0 bases and J 3 bases; nucleotides not matched to a gene: 5. The CDR3 is CASSYSRGQGYTEAFF. The CDR3 DNA is TGTGCCAGCAGTTACTCGAGGGGACAGGGCTACACTGAAGCTTTCTTT.

The rearrangement links TRBV5-6 to TRBJ2-3; TRBD2 might be the D (5 bases). CDR1 is SGHDT, CDR2 YYEEEE, per germline. This CDR3 is built from 12 residues. The V end was cut by 4 bases, the J end by 8 bases, with 11 bases between. The CDR3 DNA sequence: TGTGCCAGCAGCCGAGAGGCGGGTACGCAGTATTTT. It specifies CASSREAGTQYF.

This chain connects TRBV2 to TRBJ2-1; the match to TRBD1 covers 9 bases. Germline CDR1 reads SNHLY; CDR2 reads FYNNEI. The CDR3 runs 10 residues. The V segment lost 8 bases and the J segment 12 bases; nucleotides outside the gene matches: 2. CDR3 loop: CASDRGGQFF. The CDR3 DNA reads as TGTGCCAGCGACAGGGGGGGGCAGTTCTTC.

The V call is TRBV27, the J call TRBJ2-1; 9 positions match TRBD2. The V gene's germline CDR1 is MNHEY and CDR2 SMNVEV (reference sequence). Trimming at V came to 4 bases and at J to 2 bases, leaving 6 bases not matched to a gene. The CDR3 contains 16 residues. CDR3 amino acids: CASSSLAGTTYNEQFF. CDR3 sequence (DNA): TGTGCCAGCAGTTCCCTAGCGGGGACCACCTACAATGAGCAGTTCTTC.

The chain couples TRBV27 to TRBJ1-5; D not certain. Germline V CDR1 and CDR2: MNHEY, SMNVEV (reference sequence). The CDR3 is made up of 14 amino acids. Deletions cut 1 base from V and 5 bases from J, with 9 bases between. CDR3 DNA: TGTGCCAGCAGTTTATGGACCGGTGATCAGCCCCAGCATTTT. Translated: CASSLWTGDQPQHF.

J is TRBJ2-7 and V is TRBV5-1, with D unresolved. V shed 0 bases and J shed 4 bases, with 8 bases lying between them. There are 13 residues in the CDR3. From germline, CDR1 is SGHRS and CDR2 YFSETQ. Written as DNA, the CDR3 is TGCGCCAGCAGCTTGGGGGTGGGATACGAGCAGTACTTC. Translation gives CASSLGVGYEQYF.

The chain carries TRBV29-1 and TRBJ2-7, with 9 bases lining up with TRBD2. The CDR3 consists of 13 residues. The germline V gene has CDR1 SQVTM and CDR2 ANQGSEA. Trimming cost V 4 bases and J 2 bases; bases outside gene matches: 3. The DNA of the CDR3 is TGCAGCGTTGCGACTAGCGGTGCCTACGAGCAGTACTTC. It translates to CSVATSGAYEQYF.

The chain uses TRBV4-1 and TRBJ1-1; 9 nucleotides match TRBD1. Germline CDR1 is MGHRA and CDR2 is YSYEKL. V was clipped by 3 bases and J by 4 bases; unmatched bases: 6. This CDR3 comprises 15 residues. The CDR3 sequence is CASSHHETGGTEAFF. CDR3 nucleotides: TGCGCCAGCAGCCACCACGAGACAGGGGGCACTGAAGCTTTCTTT.

A few counts support this clone. V gene TRBV9 combines with J gene TRBJ2-1; 13 positions agree with TRBD2. The CDR3 is 15 residues long. Trimming took 3 bases from V and 7 from J; bases not matched to a gene: 4. Germline loops: CDR1 SGDLS, CDR2 YYNGEE. CDR3 in DNA: TGTGCCAGCAGCGATACTAGCGGGAGGGCAAATGAGCAGTTCTTC. It encodes CASSDTSGRANEQFF.